The next 15 T cell receptor beta chains were all read from a single sample in a study of T cells after posttransplantation cyclophosphamide. Using immunoSEQ multiplex PCR, the repertoire was profiled, and TCRdb retains in-frame clones only, with some absent. Here the sample spans around 37,000 clones, roughly 78% being singletons. Treatment was busulfan-fludarabine conditioning, a marrow graft, and cyclophosphamide on days +3 and +4. Specimen: CD4+ T cells sorted from blood, collected 1,700 to 2,000 days after a stem cell transplant with posttransplant cyclophosphamide. The origin of the receptors is a female patient between 40 and 50 years old who received an allogeneic stem cell transplant from a related donor, was CMV-positive, and had no GVHD. The T cells may partly be graft donor cells.

The genes are TRBV6-6 and TRBJ2-4, with 7 bases aligning to TRBD2. V dropped 2 bases and J dropped 4; count of bases not matched to a gene: 8. Germline lookup yields CDR1 MNHNY and CDR2 SVGAGI (reference sequence). The CDR3 consists of 16 residues. The DNA of the CDR3 is TGTGCCAGCAGTTACGGTGACAAGCGGGGTAAAAACATTCAGTACTTC. Amino acids: CASSYGDKRGKNIQYF.

A single count supports this clone. The gene calls are TRBV27 and TRBJ2-7, with 7 positions matching TRBD1. The CDR3 contains 14 residues. Germline CDR1 MNHEY, CDR2 SMNVEV (reference sequence). The trim removed 5 bases at V and 2 bases at J, leaving 6 bases unmatched. This chain's CDR3 is CASSLHRGTYEQYF. CDR3 nucleotide sequence: TGTGCCAGCAGTCTCCACAGGGGAACCTACGAGCAGTACTTC.

The rearrangement joins TRBV5-1 to TRBJ1-1; D gene uncertain. Trimming removed 1 base from V and 0 bases from J, with 7 bases in between. The CDR3 extends over 14 amino acids. The V gene's germline CDR1 is SGHRS and CDR2 YFSETQ. Here the CDR3 reads CASSLQVMNTEAFF. The CDR3 DNA reads TGCGCCAGCAGCTTGCAGGTTATGAACACTGAAGCTTTCTTT.

The V and J genes are TRBV5-6 and TRBJ2-4, with TRBD2 matching 12 bases. Germline V CDR1 and CDR2: SGHDT, YYEEEE. Losses at the gene ends were 3 bases for V and 2 bases for J; bases not matched to a gene: 3. This CDR3 is 16 amino acids long. The CDR3 nucleotides read TGTGCCAGCAGCTCCACTAGCGGGGGGACCAAAAACATTCAGTACTTC. The encoded protein is CASSSTSGGTKNIQYF.

This clone was observed once. This chain joins TRBV6-1 and TRBJ2-7; TRBD2 is a possible D gene (6 bases). Germline V gives CDR1 MNHNS, CDR2 SASEGT. CDR3 size: 14 residues. The germline V and J ends were trimmed by 6 bases and 2 bases, with 14 bases remaining between them. As DNA, the CDR3 is TGTGCCAGCAGACCCGGCGGGATTCCCTACGAGCAGTACTTC. Protein: CASRPGGIPYEQYF.

This chain uses TRBV19 with TRBJ1-4; D may be TRBD1 (5 bases). The CDR3 length is 17 residues. CDR1 and CDR2 (germline): LNHDA, SQIVND (reference sequence). V dropped 3 bases and J dropped 3 bases, with 17 bases sitting between them. The CDR3 nucleotides are TGTGCCAGTAGTATCGGCCGGGGGATGCGGGCTAATGAAAAACTGTTTTTT. Protein sequence: CASSIGRGMRANEKLFF.

The CDR3 nucleotides read TGTGCCAGCAGCTTGGGACAGGGGGTCGAGAACACTGAAGCTTTCTTT. Its protein is CASSLGQGVENTEAFF. The chain recombines TRBV7-8 with TRBJ1-1; TRBD1 agrees at 11 bases. Trimming removed 3 bases from V and 1 base from J; junction bases left unmatched: 4. Germline lookup yields CDR1 SGHVS and CDR2 FQNEAQ. The length of the CDR3 is 16 residues.

V gene TRBV18 combines with J gene TRBJ2-5; 8 bases match TRBD2. CDR3 length: 15 residues. Trimming at V came to 4 bases and at J to 3 bases, leaving 7 bases not matched to a gene. The V gene's germline CDR1 is KGHSH and CDR2 LQKENI. CDR3 DNA: TGTGCCAGCTCACGGGAGACTAGCGTCGAAGAGACCCAGTACTTC. Translation: CASSRETSVEETQYF.

The chain combines TRBV7-9 with TRBJ1-5; D is undetermined. The CDR3 covers 13 residues. CDR1 and CDR2 (germline): SEHNR, FQNEAQ (reference sequence). Trimming took 4 bases from V and 7 from J, leaving 11 bases between them. The CDR3 bases are TGTGCCAGCAGCTCACAAGCGGGGCAGCCCCAGCATTTT. This encodes CASSSQAGQPQHF.

This sequence joins TRBV5-8 and TRBJ1-2; D uncertain. CDR3 length: 14 residues. Germline lookup yields CDR1 SGHTS and CDR2 YDEGEE. The V end lost 0 bases, the J end lost 5 bases, and 11 bases lay between the germline ends. The CDR3 reads CASSLVSRPYGYTF. In nucleotides, the CDR3 is TGTGCCAGCAGCTTGGTCAGCAGGCCTTATGGCTACACCTTC.

The chain links TRBV9 to TRBJ2-7; TRBD2 agrees at 7 bases. V shed 0 bases and J 1 base; nucleotides not matched to a gene: 7. The CDR3 spans 16 residues. Germline V gene lookup returns CDR1 SGDLS and CDR2 YYNGEE. This CDR3 reads CASSVGAWEGSYEQYF. The CDR3 DNA reads as TGTGCCAGCAGCGTAGGGGCTTGGGAGGGATCCTACGAGCAGTACTTC.

This clone showed up just once. V gene TRBV9 combines with J gene TRBJ2-1; the D is unclear. There are 12 residues in the CDR3. The V and J ends lost 0 bases and 6 bases respectively, with 4 bases between them. The germline V gene encodes CDR1 SGDLS and CDR2 YYNGEE. Here the CDR3 reads CASSVVFNEQFF. The CDR3 DNA reads as TGTGCCAGCAGCGTAGTCTTCAATGAGCAGTTCTTC. The complete variable domain, with remaining parts taken from reference TRBV9 and TRBJ2-1, reads DSGVTQTPKHLITATGQRVTLRCSPRSGDLSVYWYQQSLDQGLQFLIQYYNGEERAKGNILERFSAQQFPDLHSELNLSSLELGDSALYFCASSVVFNEQFFGPGTRLTVL.

This clone has a single count. V gene TRBV4-2 combines with J gene TRBJ1-1; D uncertain. The CDR3 extends over 15 amino acids. The V end lost 4 bases, the J end lost 11 bases, and 23 bases lay between the germline ends. Per germline, CDR1 LGHNA and CDR2 YNFKEQ. For the CDR3, the DNA is TGTGCCAGCAGCCCGCCCCACGTGGGAGGAGTTACGGCTTTCTTT. Translation gives CASSPPHVGGVTAFF.

The chain joins TRBV28 to TRBJ2-5; 8 positions agree with TRBD1. Germline values: CDR1 MDHEN, CDR2 SYDVKM. The CDR3 length is 15 residues. With V trimmed by 3 bases and J by 3 bases, 6 bases remained unmatched. CDR3 coding DNA: TGTGCCAGCAGTTTTCGGACAGGGAACGAAGAGACCCAGTACTTC. This encodes CASSFRTGNEETQYF.

Here the CDR3 reads CATSGGSPLHF. The CDR3 nucleotides read TGTGCCACCTCAGGGGGGTCACCCCTCCACTTT. V and J are TRBV6-5 and TRBJ1-6, with 7 bases lining up with TRBD1. The germline CDR1 and CDR2 sequences are MNHEY and SVGAGI. There are 11 residues in the CDR3. Trimming took 10 bases from V and 10 from J; bases not matched to a gene: 4.